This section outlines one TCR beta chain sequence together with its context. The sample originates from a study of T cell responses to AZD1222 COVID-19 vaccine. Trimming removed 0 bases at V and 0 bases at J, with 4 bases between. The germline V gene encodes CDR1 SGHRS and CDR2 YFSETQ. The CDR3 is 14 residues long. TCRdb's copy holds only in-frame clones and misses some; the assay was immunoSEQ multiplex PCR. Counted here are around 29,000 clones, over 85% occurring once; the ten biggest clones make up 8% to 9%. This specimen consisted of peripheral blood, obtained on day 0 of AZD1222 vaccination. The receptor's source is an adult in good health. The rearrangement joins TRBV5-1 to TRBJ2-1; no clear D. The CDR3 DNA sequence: TGCGCCAGCAGCTTGGGGTACTCCTACAATGAGCAGTTCTTC. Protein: CASSLGYSYNEQFF. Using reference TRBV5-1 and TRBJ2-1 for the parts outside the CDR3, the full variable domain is KAGVTQTPRYLIKTRGQQVTLSCSPISGHRSVSWYQQTPGQGLQFLFEYFSETQRNKGNFPGRFSGRQFSNSRSEMNVSTLELGDSALYLCASSLGYSYNEQFFGPGTRLTVL.